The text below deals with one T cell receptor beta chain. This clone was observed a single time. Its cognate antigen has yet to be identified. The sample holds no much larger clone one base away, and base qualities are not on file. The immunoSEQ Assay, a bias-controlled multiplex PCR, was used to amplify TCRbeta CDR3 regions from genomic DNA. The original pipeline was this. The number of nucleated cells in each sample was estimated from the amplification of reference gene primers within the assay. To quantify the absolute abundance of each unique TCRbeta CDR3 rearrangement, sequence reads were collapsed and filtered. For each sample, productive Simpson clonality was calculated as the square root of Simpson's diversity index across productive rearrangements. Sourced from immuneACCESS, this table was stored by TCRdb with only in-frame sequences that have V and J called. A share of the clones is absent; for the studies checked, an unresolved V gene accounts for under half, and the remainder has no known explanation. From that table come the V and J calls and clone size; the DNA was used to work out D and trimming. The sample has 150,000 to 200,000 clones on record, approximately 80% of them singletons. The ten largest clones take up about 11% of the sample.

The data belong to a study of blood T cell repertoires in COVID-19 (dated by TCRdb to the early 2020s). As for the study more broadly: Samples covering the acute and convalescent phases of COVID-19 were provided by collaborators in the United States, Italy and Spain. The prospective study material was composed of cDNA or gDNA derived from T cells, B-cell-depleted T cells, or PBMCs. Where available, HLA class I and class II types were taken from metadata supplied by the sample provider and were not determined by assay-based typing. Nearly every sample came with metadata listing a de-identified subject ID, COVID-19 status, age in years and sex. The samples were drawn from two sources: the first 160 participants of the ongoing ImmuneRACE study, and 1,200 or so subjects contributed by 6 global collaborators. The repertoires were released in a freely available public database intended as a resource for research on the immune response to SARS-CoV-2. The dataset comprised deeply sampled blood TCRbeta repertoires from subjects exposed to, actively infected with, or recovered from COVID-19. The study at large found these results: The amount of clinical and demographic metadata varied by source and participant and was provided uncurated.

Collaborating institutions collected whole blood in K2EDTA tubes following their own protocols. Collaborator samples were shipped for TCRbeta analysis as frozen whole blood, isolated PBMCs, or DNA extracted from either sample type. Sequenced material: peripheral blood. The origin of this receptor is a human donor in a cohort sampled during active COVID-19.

The nucleotide sequence reads TGTGCCACCAGTGGCGGGGACAGGGGCACAGATACGCAGTATTTT. Translated, this is CATSGGDRGTDTQYF. Rearrangement joined TRBV24-1 to TRBJ2-3, and 9 bases in between align with TRBD1. The germline V gene supplies CDR1 KGHDR and CDR2 SFDVKD. From cysteine to phenylalanine, the CDR3 is 15 amino acids long. Just the 45-base CDR3 DNA is kept, in frame starting at base 1. The V end gives up 5 bases and the J end 1 base, leaving 3 bases in the junction not matched to a gene.